The sequence of this T cell receptor (beta chain) was determined in a study of blood T cell repertoires in COVID-19. Study as a whole: Sources were T cells, B-cell-depleted T cells, or PBMCs; the material itself was cDNA or gDNA.

The authors' processing: Reference gene primers were amplified, and this amplification served to estimate nucleated cell counts. The data were produced by immunoSEQ multiplex PCR, yet TCRdb's version contains in-frame clones alone and is incomplete. From that table come the V and J calls and clone size; the DNA was used to work out D and trimming. Counted here are about 24,000 clones, 80% to 90% occurring once; the ten biggest clones make up around 19%. CDR3 length: 14 amino acids. Trimming removed 3 bases from V and 7 bases from J; junction bases left unmatched: 2. CDR1 and CDR2 (germline): KGHSH, LQKENI.

The chain is built from TRBV18 and TRBJ1-4; 10 nucleotides match TRBD1. This clonotype originated in a human donor in a cohort sampled during active COVID-19. The sample comprised peripheral blood. CDR3 nucleotides: TGTGCCAGCTCACCCGGGACAGGGGCTGAAAAACTGTTTTTT. Its protein is CASSPGTGAEKLFF.